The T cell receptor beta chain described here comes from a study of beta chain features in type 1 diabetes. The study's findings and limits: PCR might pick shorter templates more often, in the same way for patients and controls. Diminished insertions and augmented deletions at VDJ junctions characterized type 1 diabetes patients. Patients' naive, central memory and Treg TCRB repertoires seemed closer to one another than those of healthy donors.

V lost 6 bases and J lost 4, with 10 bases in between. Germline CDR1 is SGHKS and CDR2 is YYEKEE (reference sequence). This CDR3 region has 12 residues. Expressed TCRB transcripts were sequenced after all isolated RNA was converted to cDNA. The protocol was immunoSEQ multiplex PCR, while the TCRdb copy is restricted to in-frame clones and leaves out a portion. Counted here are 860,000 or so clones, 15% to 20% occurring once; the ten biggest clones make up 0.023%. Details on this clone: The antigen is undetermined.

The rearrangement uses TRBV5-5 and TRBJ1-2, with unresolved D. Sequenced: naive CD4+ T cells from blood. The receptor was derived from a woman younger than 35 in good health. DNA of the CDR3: TGTGCCAGCACCACCGGGCCCTATGGCTACACCTTC. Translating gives CASTTGPYGYTF. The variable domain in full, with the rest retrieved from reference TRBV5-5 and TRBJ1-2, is DAGVTQSPTHLIKTRGQQVTLRCSPISGHKSVSWYQQVLGQGPQFIFQYYEKEERGRGNFPDRFSARQFPNYSSELNVNALLLGDSALYLCASTTGPYGYTFGSGTRLTVV.